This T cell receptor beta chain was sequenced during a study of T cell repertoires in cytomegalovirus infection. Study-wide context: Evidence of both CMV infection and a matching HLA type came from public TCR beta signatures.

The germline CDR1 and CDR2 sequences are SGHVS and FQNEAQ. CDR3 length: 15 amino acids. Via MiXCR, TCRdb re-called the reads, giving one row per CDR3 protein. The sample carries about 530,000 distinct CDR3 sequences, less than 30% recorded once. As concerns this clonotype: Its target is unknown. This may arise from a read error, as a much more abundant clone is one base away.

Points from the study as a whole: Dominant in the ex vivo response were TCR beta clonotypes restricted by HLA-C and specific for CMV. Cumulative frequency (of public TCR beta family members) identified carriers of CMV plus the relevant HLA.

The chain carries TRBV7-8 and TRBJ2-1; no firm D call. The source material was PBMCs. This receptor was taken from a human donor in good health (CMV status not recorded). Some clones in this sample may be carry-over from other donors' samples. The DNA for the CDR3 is TGTGCCAGCAGCTTAGCTACCGTCTCAAAGAGTGAGCAGTCCTTC. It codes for CASSLATVSKSEQSF.